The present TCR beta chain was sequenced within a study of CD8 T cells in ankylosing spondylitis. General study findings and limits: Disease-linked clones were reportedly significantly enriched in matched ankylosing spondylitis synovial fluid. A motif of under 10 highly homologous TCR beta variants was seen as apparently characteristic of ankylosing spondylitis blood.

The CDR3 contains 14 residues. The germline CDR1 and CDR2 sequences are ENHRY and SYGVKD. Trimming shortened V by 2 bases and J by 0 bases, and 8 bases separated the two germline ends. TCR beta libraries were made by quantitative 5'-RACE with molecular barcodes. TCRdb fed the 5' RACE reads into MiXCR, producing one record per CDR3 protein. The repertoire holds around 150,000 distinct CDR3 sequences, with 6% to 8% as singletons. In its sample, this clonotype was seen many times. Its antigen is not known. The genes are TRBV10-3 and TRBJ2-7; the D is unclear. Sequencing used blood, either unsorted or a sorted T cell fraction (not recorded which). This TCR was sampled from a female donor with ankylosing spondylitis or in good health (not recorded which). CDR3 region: CAISEINNSYEQYF. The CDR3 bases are TGTGCCATCAGTGAGATAAACAACTCCTACGAGCAGTACTTC.